This T cell receptor beta chain was found in a study of blood T cell repertoires in COVID-19. The V end lost 5 bases, the J end lost 6 bases, and 14 bases lay between the germline ends. There are 14 residues in the CDR3. The germline V gene has CDR1 ENHRY and CDR2 SYGVKD. The method was immunoSEQ multiplex PCR; TCRdb's version includes in-frame clones alone and lacks a portion of them. The table includes roughly 240,000 clones, 83% detected once. In this sample, this clone turned up a few times. The TCR was taken from a woman between 35 and 50 years old who had been exposed to COVID-19. What was sequenced was PBMCs or T cells enriched from blood (not recorded which). The rearrangement uses TRBV10-3 and TRBJ1-5, with D perhaps matching TRBD1 (5 bases). The CDR3 coding sequence is TGTGCCATCAGTAAAAATGGGGGAGGTCAGCCCCAGCATTTT. Translating gives CAISKNGGGQPQHF.